The 10 T cell receptor beta chains below were found in one sample sequenced in a study of regulatory dendritic cells for organ transplantation. Produced via immunoSEQ multiplex PCR; TCRdb's table is partial and in-frame only. Found here are under 45,000 clones, about 89% of them singletons; the top ten hold about 0.063%. The sequencing input was naive CD4+ T cells from blood. Noted subset: CD45RA+ naive T cells. Source of these receptors: a human donor in good health.

The rearrangement uses TRBV11-3 and TRBJ1-3; 7 bases align to TRBD1. The CDR3 covers 13 residues. After removal of 5 bases from V and 4 bases from J, the junction contained 2 bases not matched to a gene. The germline V gene encodes CDR1 SGHNT and CDR2 YENEEA. This chain's CDR3 is CASSRGPGNTIYF. The CDR3 nucleotides read TGTGCCAGCAGCAGGGGGCCAGGAAACACCATATATTTT.

This sequence joins TRBV7-3 and TRBJ2-3; TRBD2 matches at 11 bases. The CDR3 loop spans 16 amino acids. V lost 1 base, J lost 5 bases, and 5 bases stayed unmatched. CDR1 and CDR2 from the germline V gene are SGHTA and FQGTGA. DNA for the CDR3: TGTGCCAGCAGCTTAAGACTAGCGGGGAATATAGATACGCAGTATTTT. Its translation is CASSLRLAGNIDTQYF.

This chain joins TRBV7-6 and TRBJ2-3, with TRBD1 identical over 7 bases. V was clipped by 8 bases and J by 2 bases; unmatched bases: 4. Per the germline V gene, CDR1 is SGHVS and CDR2 is FNYEAQ. The CDR3 covers 13 residues. CDR3 DNA sequence: TGTGCCAGCCTCAGGGGGTTCACAGATACGCAGTATTTT. Its protein product is CASLRGFTDTQYF.

The rearrangement links TRBV12-1 to TRBJ1-2; the table's D call, TRBD1, has no DNA check behind it. TRBV12-1 is shown as a pseudogene. The CDR3 loop spans 18 amino acids. CDR3 nucleotides: TGTGCCAGCAGGCCGGGACAGCCCGGGTTGAAGACTAACTATGGCTACACCTTC. Protein: CASRPGQPGLKTNYGYTF.

This chain uses TRBV29-1 with TRBJ2-5; unclear D gene. Per the germline V gene, CDR1 is SQVTM and CDR2 is ANQGSEA. Trimming stripped 6 bases from V and 4 bases from J, with 15 bases between. The CDR3 loop spans 13 amino acids. CDR3 bases: TGCAGCGTGGCCGTCCTTAATGGAGAGACCCAGTACTTC. Amino acid sequence: CSVAVLNGETQYF.

This clone appeared once. The V gene is TRBV28, the J gene TRBJ1-2; TRBD1 matches at 7 bases. CDR1 is MDHEN and CDR2 is SYDVKM in the germline V gene. The CDR3 spans 16 residues. V shed 8 bases and J 2 bases; nucleotides not matched to a gene: 14. DNA of the CDR3: TGTGCCAGCTCGGGACAGCCTCACCCCCCGAACTATGGCTACACCTTC. Its protein product is CASSGQPHPPNYGYTF.

This chain joins TRBV7-2 and TRBJ1-6; D is unclear. V was trimmed by 6 bases and J by 9 bases, leaving 18 bases between them. Germline V CDR1 and CDR2: SGHTA, FQGNSA. CDR3 length: 15 residues. The CDR3: CASSLSQVRVSPLHF. The CDR3 DNA follows: TGTGCCAGCAGTTTATCTCAGGTCCGGGTTTCACCCCTCCACTTT.

This sequence joins TRBV6-1 and TRBJ2-7, with D perhaps matching TRBD1 (5 bases). The germline gives CDR1 MNHNS, CDR2 SASEGT. The CDR3 is 15 residues long. V shed 8 bases and J shed 0 bases, with 17 bases lying between them. CDR3 coding DNA: TGTGCCAGCTCTTTTGGGGCGGACGCCTCCTACGAGCAGTACTTC. Translated, it gives CASSFGADASYEQYF.

This chain connects TRBV10-2 to TRBJ1-3, with D unclear. The CDR3 contains 12 residues. V was trimmed by 5 bases and J by 10 bases, leaving 12 bases between them. Germline assignment: CDR1 WSHSY and CDR2 SAAADI. The CDR3 spells CASSPDRGTIYF. CDR3 DNA: TGCGCCAGCAGTCCAGACCGCGGAACCATATATTTT.

V usage is TRBV28 and J usage is TRBJ1-1, with unresolved D. The CDR3 covers 12 residues. The germline V gene has CDR1 MDHEN and CDR2 SYDVKM. V lost 1 base and J 10 bases, leaving 10 bases between the germline ends. The CDR3 coding sequence is TGTGCCAGCAGTTTATATGCGGCGAGAGCTTTCTTT. Translated, it gives CASSLYAARAFF.